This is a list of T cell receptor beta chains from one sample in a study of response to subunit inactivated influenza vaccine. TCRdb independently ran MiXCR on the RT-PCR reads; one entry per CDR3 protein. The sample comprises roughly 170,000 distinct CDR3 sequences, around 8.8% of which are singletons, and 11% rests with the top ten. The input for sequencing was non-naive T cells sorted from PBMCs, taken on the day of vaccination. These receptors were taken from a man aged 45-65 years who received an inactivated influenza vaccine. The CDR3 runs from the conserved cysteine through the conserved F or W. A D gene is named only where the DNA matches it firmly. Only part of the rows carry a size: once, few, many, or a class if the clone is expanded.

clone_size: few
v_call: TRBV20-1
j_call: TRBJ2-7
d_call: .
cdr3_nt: TGCAGTGCTAGACGGGGGCCCCACGAGCAGTACTTC
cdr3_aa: CSARRGPHEQYF

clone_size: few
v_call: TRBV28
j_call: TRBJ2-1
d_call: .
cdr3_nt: TGTGCCAGCAGGTCTAACAATGAGCAGTTCTTC
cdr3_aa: CASRSNNEQFF

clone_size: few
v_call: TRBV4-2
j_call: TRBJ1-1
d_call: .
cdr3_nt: TGTGCCAGCAGCCAAGAGGAAGTTAACACTGAAGCTTTCTTT
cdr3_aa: CASSQEEVNTEAFF

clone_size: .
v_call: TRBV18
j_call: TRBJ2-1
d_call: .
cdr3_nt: TGTGCCAGCTCAATAAACGGCGGGTCCAATGAGCAGTTCTTC
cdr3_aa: CASSINGGSNEQFF

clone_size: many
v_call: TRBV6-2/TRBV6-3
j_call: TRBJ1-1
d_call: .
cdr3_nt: TGTGCCAGCAGTTCTCAGGGGTACACGATCACTGAAGCTTTCTTT
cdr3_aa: CASSSQGYTITEAFF

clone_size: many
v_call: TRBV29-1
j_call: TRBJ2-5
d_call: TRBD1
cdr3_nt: TGCAGCGTTGAAGTCGGGACAGGCTATGCGGCCCAGTACTTC
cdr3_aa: CSVEVGTGYAAQYF

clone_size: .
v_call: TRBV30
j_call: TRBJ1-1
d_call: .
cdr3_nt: TGTGCCTGCCTAAGACCGGGGGCCAGTGGTACTGAAGCTTTCTTT
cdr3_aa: CACLRPGASGTEAFF

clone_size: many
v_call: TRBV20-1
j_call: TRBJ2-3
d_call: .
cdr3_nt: TGCAGTGCTAGTCTGGAAAACACAGATACGCAGTATTTT
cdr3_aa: CSASLENTDTQYF

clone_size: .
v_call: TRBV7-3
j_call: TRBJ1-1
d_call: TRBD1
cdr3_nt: TGTGCCAGCAGCCCGAACAGGGGACTGAACACTGAAGCTTTCTTT
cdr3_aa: CASSPNRGLNTEAFF

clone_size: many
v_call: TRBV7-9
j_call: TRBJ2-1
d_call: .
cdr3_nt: TGTGCCAGCAGCTTAGCAACCGATAATGAGCAGTTCTTC
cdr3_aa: CASSLATDNEQFF

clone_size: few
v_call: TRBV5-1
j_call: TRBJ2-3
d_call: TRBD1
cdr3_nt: TGCGCCAGCAGCTTGGGGACAGGACCTAGCACAGATACGCAGTATTTT
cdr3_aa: CASSLGTGPSTDTQYF

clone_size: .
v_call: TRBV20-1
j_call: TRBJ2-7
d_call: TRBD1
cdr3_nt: TGCAGTGCTAACTCCTTGAGGACAGGGGCCTACGAGCAGTACTTC
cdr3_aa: CSANSLRTGAYEQYF

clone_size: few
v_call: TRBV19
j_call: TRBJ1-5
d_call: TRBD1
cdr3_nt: TGTGCCACCCAGAGAGGACAGGCGTATAGCAATCAGCCCCAGCATTTT
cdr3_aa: CATQRGQAYSNQPQHF

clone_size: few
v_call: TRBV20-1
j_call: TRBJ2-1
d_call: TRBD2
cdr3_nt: TGCAGTGCCTTCCAGGCTAGCGGGAGGGCCGATGAGCAGTTCTTC
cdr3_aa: CSAFQASGRADEQFF

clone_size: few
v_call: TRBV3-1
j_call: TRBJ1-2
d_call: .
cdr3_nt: TGTGCCAGCAGCTCCCCGGGTATAAGCTATGGCTACACCTTC
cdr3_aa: CASSSPGISYGYTF

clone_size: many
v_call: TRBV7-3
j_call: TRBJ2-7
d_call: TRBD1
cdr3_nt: TGTGCCAGCAGCGCCTCAGGGGGCTACGAGCAGTACTTC
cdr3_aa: CASSASGGYEQYF

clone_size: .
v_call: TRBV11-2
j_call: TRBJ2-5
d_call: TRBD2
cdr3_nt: TGTGCCAGCAGCTTAGTAAGCCTAGCGGGAGGGACCCGGGAGACCCAGTACTTC
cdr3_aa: CASSLVSLAGGTRETQYF

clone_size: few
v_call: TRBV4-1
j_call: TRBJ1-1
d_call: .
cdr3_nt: TGCGCCAGCAGCCAACGACTTAGTTTCACTGAAGCTTTCTTT
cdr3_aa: CASSQRLSFTEAFF

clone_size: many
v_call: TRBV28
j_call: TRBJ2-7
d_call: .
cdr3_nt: TGTGCCAGCAGTCCGTTGGACTACAACTCCTACGAGCAGTACTTC
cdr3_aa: CASSPLDYNSYEQYF

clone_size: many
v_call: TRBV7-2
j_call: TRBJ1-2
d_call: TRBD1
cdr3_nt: TGTGCCAGCAGATTATCGAGAGGGGGCTTGGATGGCTACACCTTC
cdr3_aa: CASRLSRGGLDGYTF